This is a list of T cell receptor beta chains from one sample in a study of T cell repertoires in cytomegalovirus infection. TCRdb processed the reads anew with MiXCR; each CDR3 protein has one entry. The table shows approximately 1,000,000 distinct CDR3 sequences, with roughly 30% occurring only once. Antigen specificity for these receptors is unknown. Sequenced here: cultured CD8+ T cells from PBMCs, sampled from culture after CMV antigen stimulation. The origin of the receptors is a human donor in good health (CMV status not recorded). Some clones in this sample may be carry-over from other donors' samples. Both conserved end residues are part of each CDR3. A D gene is named only where the DNA matches it firmly. Only part of the rows carry a size: once, few, many, or a class if the clone is expanded.

d_call j_call clone_size v_call cdr3_nt cdr3_aa
TRBD2 TRBJ2-3 many TRBV20-1 TGCAGTGCCAGGACTAGCGGGAGGGCAATAGATACGCAGTATTTT CSARTSGRAIDTQYF
- TRBJ1-2 - TRBV5-6 TGTGCCAGCAGCTTGGTCGAAGTCGGAAACTATGGCTACACCTTC CASSLVEVGNYGYTF
- TRBJ1-3 many TRBV2 TGTGCCAGCAGTGAAGCAAAGGCAGGGCACGGAAACACCATATATTTT CASSEAKAGHGNTIYF
- TRBJ2-5 - TRBV7-9 TGTGCCAGCAGCTACCCAGGGGCTACCCAAGAGACCCAGTACTTC CASSYPGATQETQYF
- TRBJ2-7 - TRBV6-6 TGTGCCAGCAGTTACTCGGGGTCCCAAAGATTGCAGCTCTCCTACGAGCAGTACTTC CASSYSGSQRLQLSYEQYF
- TRBJ2-2 few TRBV27 TGTGCCAGCAGTTCCGAGTGGGGGGGGGCCGACACCGGGGAGCTGTTTTTT CASSSEWGGADTGELFF
- TRBJ1-5 - TRBV20-1 TGCAGTGCTCCGGGACGGCTCAATCAGCCCCAGCATTTT CSAPGRLNQPQHF
TRBD1 TRBJ2-7 - TRBV9 TGTGCCAGCAGCGCCCGGGACAGCGGTGTCTACGAGCAGTACTTC CASSARDSGVYEQYF
- TRBJ1-4 many TRBV7-9 TGTGCCAGCAGCCCCTTTGCGGGGGAAGGCGAAAAACTGTTTTTT CASSPFAGEGEKLFF
- TRBJ1-1 - TRBV7-8 TGTGCCAGCAGCTTAGCGTCACAGGGAAAGTTAGACACTGAAGCTTTCTTT CASSLASQGKLDTEAFF
- TRBJ1-1 - TRBV19 TGTGCCAGTAGTATAGTTGAGGGCAACACTGAAGCTTTCTTT CASSIVEGNTEAFF
TRBD1 TRBJ2-1 - TRBV11-3 TGTGCCAGCAGCTTGGGGACAGGGGGCGTTCAGTTCTTC CASSLGTGGVQFF
TRBD1 TRBJ2-7 - TRBV11-2 TGTGCCAGCAGCTTTCGGACAGGGGCGTACGAGCAGTACTTC CASSFRTGAYEQYF
TRBD2 TRBJ2-1 - TRBV12-3/TRBV12-4 TGTGCCAGCAGGACGGGACTACGTGAGCAGTTCTTC CASRTGLREQFF
- TRBJ2-5 many TRBV10-3 TGTGCCATCAGTGAAAGGGAGACCCAGTACTTC CAISERETQYF
TRBD1 TRBJ2-7 many TRBV7-2 TGTGCCAGCAGCTTACGGGACAGGGGCCCCTACGAGCAGTACTTC CASSLRDRGPYEQYF
- TRBJ2-2 many TRBV7-8 TGTGCCAGCAGCTTAGAGATCGTGGGGGGCGTGGACACCGGGGAGCTGTTTTTT CASSLEIVGGVDTGELFF
- TRBJ2-2 few TRBV29-1 TGCAGCGTCGCTTCACCTGACAGATTCACCGGGGAGCTGTTTTTT CSVASPDRFTGELFF
TRBD1 TRBJ2-7 - TRBV29-1 TGCAGCGTTTGGACAGGGGGCTCCTACGAGCAGTACTTC CSVWTGGSYEQYF
TRBD1 TRBJ1-6 few TRBV11-2 TGTGCCAGCAGCCACACAGGGGCCTCACCCCTCCACTTT CASSHTGASPLHF
- TRBJ1-2 few TRBV27 TGTGCCAGCAGTCTCATTGGACACTCCCATGGCTACACCTTC CASSLIGHSHGYTF
- TRBJ1-4 few TRBV28 TGTGCCAGCAGTTTATTGACCAGGGCGACTAATGAAAAACTGTTTTTT CASSLLTRATNEKLFF
- TRBJ2-2 - TRBV4-3 TGCGCCAGCAGCCCCCCGACTCGCGGGACGGGGAACACCGGGGAGCTGTTTTTT CASSPPTRGTGNTGELFF
- TRBJ2-7 - TRBV14 TGTGCCAGCAGCCAGAGATTTGGGGACGAGCAGTACTTC CASSQRFGDEQYF
TRBD2 TRBJ2-5 - TRBV10-3 TGTGCCAGCCAGGCGGGGGGCCGAGAGACCCAGTACTTC CASQAGGRETQYF
- TRBJ2-2 - TRBV2 TGTGCCAGCAGTGTGGTGGGTGGGGAGCTGTTTTTT CASSVVGGELFF
TRBD1 TRBJ2-3 - TRBV14 TGTGCCAGCAGTTGGGACAGCCCCACAGATACGCAGTATTTT CASSWDSPTDTQYF
- TRBJ1-2 - TRBV10-3 TGTGCCATCAGTGGGTCGAATAGGGGGAGCGTGCGCTATGGCTACACCTTC CAISGSNRGSVRYGYTF
- TRBJ1-5 many TRBV7-8 TGTGCCAGCAACCCCGGGACGGCTAATAGCAATCAGCCCCAGCATTTT CASNPGTANSNQPQHF
- TRBJ2-1 - TRBV7-8 TGTGCCAGCAGCTTGGGTAAGAGCTCCTACAATGAGCAGTTCTTC CASSLGKSSYNEQFF
- TRBJ2-7 few TRBV4-1 TGCGCCAGCAGCCAAGATCCTAGCTTCTCCTACGAGCAGTACTTC CASSQDPSFSYEQYF
TRBD1 TRBJ2-7 - TRBV12-3/TRBV12-4 TGTGCCAGCAGTTTATCCAGGGGGCAGGAGCAGTACTTC CASSLSRGQEQYF
TRBD1 TRBJ2-1 - TRBV5-1 TGCGCCAGCAGTACCGGGACAGGGCTTGATGAGCAGTTCTTC CASSTGTGLDEQFF
TRBD1 TRBJ2-1 - TRBV5-5 TGTGCCAGCAGCTCCCCCAAGACAGGGGGCTCCTACAATGAGCAGTTCTTC CASSSPKTGGSYNEQFF
- TRBJ2-5 - TRBV6-2/TRBV6-3 TGTGCCAGCGAAGAGGGCCCCGGCGGGGAGACCCAGTACTTC CASEEGPGGETQYF
- TRBJ2-2 many TRBV7-9 TGTGCCGCAAGGGAACCGCTATCGAACACCGGGGAGCTGTTTTTT CAAREPLSNTGELFF
- TRBJ2-3 - TRBV19 TGTGCCAGTAGCTCGTTGCAGGGCCTGATCACAGATACGCAGTATTTT CASSSLQGLITDTQYF
- TRBJ1-5 - TRBV19 TGTGCCAGTAGTATCCTAGGGGGACTCAATCAGCCCCAGCATTTT CASSILGGLNQPQHF
TRBD2 TRBJ2-3 - TRBV14 TGTGCCAGCAGCCAAGGGTTCCGGGAGGGGTACCATCCAGATACGCAGTATTTT CASSQGFREGYHPDTQYF
- TRBJ1-1 few TRBV6-5 TGTGCCAGCAGTTACGATTCAGCCTTGAACACTGAAGCTTTCTTT CASSYDSALNTEAFF
- TRBJ1-6 few TRBV4-1 TGCGCCAGCAGCCCTCAAGCGCTTAATTCACCCCTCCACTTT CASSPQALNSPLHF
TRBD2 TRBJ2-1 medium-sized TRBV27 TGTGCCAGCAGCTTAGCGGGGGGTTCCTACAATGAGCAGTTCTTC CASSLAGGSYNEQFF
- TRBJ1-2 - TRBV7-9 TGTACCAGCAGCTTAGCGGACAGCCTCTATGGCTACACCTTC CTSSLADSLYGYTF
- TRBJ2-7 - TRBV6-6 TGTGCCAGCAGTTACTCGTGGGGGGATCCCTACGAGCAGTACTTC CASSYSWGDPYEQYF
- TRBJ1-1 - TRBV15 TGTGCCACCAGCAGGGACCTGGGTATTCCTACTTCTAACACTGAAGCTTTCTTT CATSRDLGIPTSNTEAFF
TRBD1 TRBJ2-1 - TRBV4-2 TGTGCCAGCAGCCAAGATAGGGGGCCGGATGAGCAGTTCTTC CASSQDRGPDEQFF
- TRBJ2-2 few TRBV7-6 TGTGCCAGCAGCTCAAGAGTGGACAGTAACACCGGGGAGCTGTTTTTT CASSSRVDSNTGELFF
TRBD1 TRBJ1-1 once TRBV7-9 TGTGCCAGCAGCCCCACACCGACAGGGATGAACACTGAAGCTTTCTTT CASSPTPTGMNTEAFF
- TRBJ1-1 - TRBV7-6 TGTGCCACTCTAGGGGTTAGGACTGAAGCTTTCTTT CATLGVRTEAFF
TRBD1 TRBJ1-1 - TRBV19 TGTGCCAGTAACCAGGGGGGCACTGAAGCTTTCTTT CASNQGGTEAFF
TRBD1 TRBJ1-2 - TRBV28 TGTGCCAGCGGCCTCGTGGGGGGACAGGCTAACTATGGCTACACCTTC CASGLVGGQANYGYTF